This T cell receptor beta chain was sequenced in a study of cytomegalovirus exposure and HLA in healthy donors. Use of 60 Vbeta and 13 Jbeta primers characterized the PCR. Sequenced by immunoSEQ multiplex PCR; TCRdb stores in-frame clones only, minus some. The table lists about 160,000 clones, approximately 82% of them singletons. Study-wide results and caveats: Later analysis reportedly placed an Asian-associated ancestry cluster below the approximately 730-donor mean in N-insertions.

The CDR3 extends over 15 amino acids. Germline CDR1 reads MNHEY; CDR2 reads SVGAGI. The ends were cut back, 7 bases at V and 2 bases at J, with 17 bases in the middle. To note about this clone: Antigen unknown.

Though nominally healthy at sampling, donors likely had unrecorded immune exposures. This chain connects TRBV6-5 to TRBJ1-2; a possible D gene is TRBD1 (6 bases). This receptor was obtained from a man aged 45-65 years in good health and CMV-seropositive. Sequencing was carried out using PBMCs. The CDR3 is CASTQSGGLNYGYTF. For the CDR3, the DNA is TGTGCCAGCACCCAATCGGGGGGGCTGAACTATGGCTACACCTTC.